These 26 T cell receptor beta chains share one sample of origin, sequenced in a study of read filtering for tumor transcriptome and immune sequencing (TCRdb year 2020). Reads for this sample came from an Illumina HiSeq 4000. The Immunoverse kit was used to build TCR libraries from roughly 0.4 ug RNA, with molecular barcoded adaptors covering alpha/delta and beta/gamma chains. In TCRdb, the public reads were trimmed at Q25 with fastp and aligned with MiXCR, with productive beta chains retained. Merged by CDR3 protein, the rows form single entries marked with the most common genes and DNA. The sample table records some 50,000 distinct CDR3 sequences; less than 20% of these occur just once. Under 40% of the sample is in the top ten clones. Sequenced input: a population of CD138-negative cells sorted from bone marrow. The sample's cell subset or site label is to be understood as: bone marrow mononuclear cells depleted of CD138+ plasma/myeloma cells by negative magnetic selection. These receptors all stem from a donor at least 40 years old with multiple myeloma.

This clonotype was seen at least ten times. The gene calls are TRBV5-1 and TRBJ2-3; 7 nucleotides line up with TRBD2. This CDR3 contains 13 residues. V shed 5 bases and J 6 bases; nucleotides not matched to a gene: 6. Looked up from germline, CDR1 is SGHRS and CDR2 is YFSETQ. CDR3: CASRRTSWDTQYF. The CDR3 DNA reads as TGCGCCAGCAGGAGGACTAGTTGGGATACGCAGTATTTT.

As regards this clonotype: No conserved phenylalanine or tryptophan is present at the end of the CDR3, so a read error is the likely explanation. The gene calls are TRBV29-1 and TRBJ2-5; 11 bases match TRBD1. Germline lookup yields CDR1 SQVTM and CDR2 ANQGSEA. J gave up 6 bases and V 6 bases, and 6 bases lay outside the gene matches. There are 13 residues in the CDR3. The CDR3 region is CSVGGTGGQTQYL. Here the CDR3 DNA reads TGCAGCGTGGGCGGGACAGGGGGACAGACCCAGTACCTA.

This clonotype was found once. A much larger clone differs by one base, so this may be a read error. V usage is TRBV5-4 and J usage is TRBJ2-2; 9 bases fit TRBD1. Germline CDR1 and CDR2: SGHNT and YYREEE (reference sequence). The CDR3 is 15 residues long. This CDR3 reads CASSSGTGNTGEPFF. As DNA, the CDR3 is TGTGCCAGCAGCTCCGGGACAGGGAACACCGGGGAGCCGTTTTTT.

This clonotype was observed many times. This chain joins TRBV5-1 and TRBJ2-1; TRBD1 matches at 11 bases. The CDR3 contains 15 residues. CDR1 and CDR2 from the germline V gene are SGHRS and YFSETQ. V gave up 1 base and J gave up 7 bases; unmatched junction bases: 4. The CDR3 here is CASSLRTGGGNEQFF. CDR3 bases: TGCGCCAGCAGCTTGAGGACAGGGGGCGGGAATGAGCAGTTCTTC.

The table lists this clonotype with many counts. V and J are TRBV20-1 and TRBJ1-1; D is perhaps TRBD1 (5 bases). With 6 bases removed from V and 11 bases from J, the gap between germline ends came to 16 bases. The germline V gene encodes CDR1 DFQATT and CDR2 SNEGSKA (reference sequence). This CDR3 has 11 amino acids. The CDR3 loop is CSAEGAGLAFF. For the CDR3, the DNA is TGCAGTGCAGAGGGTGCGGGGCTGGCTTTCTTT.

A note on this clonotype: A much larger clone lies a single base off, so this may be a read error. This chain uses TRBV29-1 with TRBJ2-5, with 7 positions matching TRBD1. V was clipped by 8 bases and J by 2 bases; unmatched bases: 11. Germline CDR1 is SQVTM and CDR2 is ANQGSEA. The CDR3 sequence is 14 residues long. The CDR3 here is CSSLTGNTQETQYF. The CDR3 nucleotides read TGCAGCTCCCTGACAGGGAATACTCAAGAGACCCAGTACTTC.

This rearrangement joins TRBV19 to TRBJ2-3, with a possible D match to TRBD1 (6 bases). Trimming removed 8 bases from V and 1 base from J, with 10 bases in between. Germline V gives CDR1 LNHDA, CDR2 SQIVND (reference sequence). This CDR3 region has 13 residues. The CDR3 loop reads CASGDTGTDTQYF. In nucleotides, the CDR3 is TGTGCCAGTGGGGACACAGGCACAGATACGCAGTATTTT.

This clonotype was counted many times. The chain is built from TRBV19 and TRBJ2-1, with TRBD1 identical over 7 bases. This CDR3 is 15 amino acids long. Germline V gene lookup returns CDR1 LNHDA and CDR2 SQIVND (reference sequence). V shed 3 bases, J shed 5 bases, and the junction held 7 bases outside the gene matches. CDR3 DNA: TGTGCCAGTAGTATTGCGACAGGGAGCCACAATGAGCAGTTCTTC. Encoded protein: CASSIATGSHNEQFF.

This clonotype was seen many times. This chain connects TRBV5-1 to TRBJ1-5; 10 positions match TRBD1. The germline gives CDR1 SGHRS, CDR2 YFSETQ. The ends lost 4 bases at V and 2 bases at J; junction bases unmatched: 15. This CDR3 is 19 amino acids long. Written as DNA, the CDR3 is TGCGCCAGCAGCCCTGAAGGACAGGGGGTTCCCCTCCGCAATCAGCCCCAGCATTTT. As protein: CASSPEGQGVPLRNQPQHF.

This clonotype was picked up many times. The CDR3 region is CASSEVGDFYEQYF. The CDR3 nucleotides read TGTGCCAGCAGCGAAGTGGGGGACTTCTACGAGCAGTACTTC. The V and J genes are TRBV11-2 and TRBJ2-7, with D possibly matching TRBD2 (6 bases). The CDR3 runs 14 residues. Deletions cut 5 bases from V and 3 bases from J, with 14 bases between. Germline loops: CDR1 SGHAT, CDR2 FQNNGV.

This clonotype was counted ten times or more. This chain uses TRBV20-1 with TRBJ2-3; a possible D gene is TRBD2 (5 bases). Germline V CDR1 and CDR2: DFQATT, SNEGSKA (reference sequence). V was shortened by 0 bases and J by 0 bases, with 10 bases between the two germline ends. CDR3 length equals 15 residues. The CDR3 DNA reads as TGCAGTGCTAGAGATGAGCGGAGGAGCACAGATACGCAGTATTTT. Its translation is CSARDERRSTDTQYF.

This clonotype has only a few counts. The chain employs TRBV5-4 and TRBJ1-1; D is uncertain. The CDR3 is 16 residues long. Germline loops: CDR1 SGHNT, CDR2 YYREEE (reference sequence). With 3 bases removed from V and 0 bases from J, the gap between germline ends came to 15 bases. In DNA, the CDR3 is TGTGCCAGCAGCTCTGGACCCCAGAACATGAACACTGAAGCTTTCTTT. As protein: CASSSGPQNMNTEAFF. Full variable domain (outside the CDR3, taken from reference TRBV5-4 and TRBJ1-1): ETGVTQSPTHLIKTRGQQVTLRCSSQSGHNTVSWYQQALGQGPQFIFQYYREEENGRGNFPPRFSGLQFPNYSSELNVNALELDDSALYLCASSSGPQNMNTEAFFGQGTRLTVV.

This clonotype appeared many times. This chain joins TRBV12-3 or TRBV12-4 and TRBJ1-2, with D perhaps matching TRBD1 (5 bases). The V end was cut by 6 bases, the J end by 4 bases, with 12 bases between. The CDR3 contains 13 residues. The CDR3 reads CASSFRQSYGYTF. CDR3 DNA: TGTGCCAGCAGCTTCAGACAGAGCTATGGCTACACCTTC.

A single count supports this clonotype. The germline gene is not matched at one end of the junction; a read error may be the cause. This chain links TRBV5-1 with TRBJ2-1; D unresolved. Germline CDR1 and CDR2: SGHRS and YFSETQ. The CDR3 totals 14 residues. The CDR3 DNA reads TGCTCCAGTAGCCCTTCAGGCCCCTGGGTTGAGCAGTTCTTC. Its protein product is CSSSPSGPWVEQFF.

Points on this clonotype: Just one base apart from a much larger clone, this may be a read error. This rearrangement joins TRBV29-1 to TRBJ1-1; 7 bases align to TRBD1. The CDR3 totals 13 residues. Germline V gene sequence: CDR1 SQVTM, CDR2 ANQGSEA. DNA of the CDR3: TGCAGCGTTGATAAGGGGGCGTACGCTGAAACTTTCTTT. Protein product: CSVDKGAYAETFF.

This clonotype turned up a few times. The chain employs TRBV6-2 or TRBV6-3 and TRBJ1-5, with no clear D. V gave up 5 bases and J gave up 5 bases, with 7 bases separating them. Germline loops: CDR1 MNHEY, CDR2 SVGEGT. CDR3 length: 12 residues. The CDR3 sequence is CASSDGHQPQHF. For the CDR3, the DNA is TGTGCCAGCAGTGATGGTCATCAGCCCCAGCATTTT.

This clonotype was recorded many times. J is TRBJ2-1 and V is TRBV10-3; the D gene is possibly TRBD2 (5 bases). The CDR3 runs 14 residues. The germline V and J ends were trimmed by 3 bases and 7 bases, with 13 bases remaining between them. CDR1 and CDR2 (germline): ENHRY, SYGVKD. The CDR3 DNA follows: TGTGCCATCAGTGAACCACTAGTCGAGAATGAGCAGTTCTTC. This translates into CAISEPLVENEQFF.

This clonotype was seen at least ten times. The chain uses TRBV7-6 and TRBJ1-2; D is ambiguous. V was clipped by 1 base and J by 3 bases, with 12 bases between them. Looked up from germline, CDR1 is SGHVS and CDR2 is FNYEAQ. The CDR3 has 15 residues. In DNA, the CDR3 is TGTGCCAGCAGCTTAGAGGAGACACCCTACTATGGCTACACCTTC. Amino acids: CASSLEETPYYGYTF.

This clonotype showed up many times. The chain couples TRBV14 to TRBJ2-5; 12 nucleotides line up with TRBD2. CDR1 SGHDN and CDR2 FVKESK come from the germline V gene. The V segment lost 0 bases and the J segment 5 bases; nucleotides outside the gene matches: 4. The CDR3 consists of 16 residues. DNA of the CDR3: TGTGCCAGCAGCCAAGATTGGCTAGCGGGAGGGGAGACCCAGTACTTC. This sequence encodes CASSQDWLAGGETQYF.

This clonotype is categorized as medium-sized. V usage is TRBV7-2 and J usage is TRBJ2-1, with a possible D match to TRBD2 (6 bases). CDR3 length: 16 residues. The germline gives CDR1 SGHTA, CDR2 FQGNSA. V lost 6 bases to trimming and J lost 1 base, with 16 bases between them. The CDR3 bases are TGTGCCAGCAGGATAAACAGCGGGCCGTCCTACAATGAGCAGTTCTTC. Protein product: CASRINSGPSYNEQFF.

This clonotype was observed at least ten times. This chain joins TRBV7-2 and TRBJ2-5; 10 positions agree with TRBD2. V gave up 3 bases and J gave up 2 bases; unmatched junction bases: 9. The CDR3 covers 17 residues. The germline V gene encodes CDR1 SGHTA and CDR2 FQGNSA. Here the CDR3 DNA reads TGTGCCAGCAGCTTCGGAGCACTAGCGGGGCCTCAAGAGACCCAGTACTTC. Translated: CASSFGALAGPQETQYF.

This clonotype was seen ten or more times. V and J are TRBV29-1 and TRBJ2-7; D is ambiguous. The germline CDR1 and CDR2 sequences are SQVTM and ANQGSEA. The CDR3 is 13 residues long. V was trimmed by 5 bases and J by 2 bases, leaving 13 bases between them. CDR3 coding DNA: TGCAGCGTTTTCGAGCCGGAAACCTACGAGCAGTACTTC. The encoded protein is CSVFEPETYEQYF.

Concerning this clonotype: A read error may be the cause here, since a much bigger clone is one base away. The rearrangement joins TRBV29-1 to TRBJ1-1, with 7 positions matching TRBD1. The CDR3 has 13 amino acids. CDR1 and CDR2 from the germline V gene are SQVTM and ANQGSEA. Unmatched junction bases numbered 14, after V lost 6 bases and J lost 10 bases. Here the CDR3 DNA reads TGCAGCGTGGCAAAGACAGGGAAGGCTGGAGCTTTCTTT. This codes for CSVAKTGKAGAFF. Filled out from reference TRBV29-1 and TRBJ1-1, the complete variable domain reads SAVISQKPSRDICQRGTSLTIQCQVDSQVTMMFWYRQQPGQSLTLIATANQGSEATYESGFVIDKFPISRPNLTFSTLTVSNMSPEDSSIYLCSVAKTGKAGAFFGQGTRLTVV.

The rearrangement links TRBV5-1 to TRBJ2-3; 8 nucleotides line up with TRBD2. V was pared by 7 bases and J by 2 bases, with 6 bases of the junction left unmatched. CDR1 and CDR2 (germline): SGHRS, YFSETQ. This CDR3 is built from 14 residues. The CDR3 region is CASSLAGLTDTQYF. The CDR3 DNA reads TGCGCCAGCTCCTTAGCGGGACTCACAGATACGCAGTATTTT.

In this sample, this clonotype turned up many times. A much larger clone is a single base away; this may be a read error. The chain is built from TRBV28 and TRBJ2-1; 9 positions match TRBD2. This CDR3 region has 16 residues. Germline CDR1 and CDR2: MDHEN and SYDVKM. The J segment lost 6 bases and the V segment lost 6 bases, leaving 12 bases of the junction unmatched. Here the CDR3 reads CASSSLAGAACNEQFF. Written as DNA, the CDR3 is TGTGCCAGCAGCTCCTTAGCGGGGGCCGCCTGCAATGAGCAGTTCTTC.

In this sample, this clonotype turned up many times. CDR3 bases: TGTGCCACCAGCAGGTCCCTGAACACTGAAGCTTTCTTT. This sequence encodes CATSRSLNTEAFF. The rearrangement joins TRBV15 to TRBJ1-1; D unresolved. The germline V gene has CDR1 LNHNV and CDR2 YYDKDF (reference sequence). This CDR3 contains 13 residues. V lost 3 bases and J 0 bases, leaving 5 bases between the germline ends. The variable domain in full, completed from reference TRBV15 and TRBJ1-1, reads DAMVIQNPRYQVTQFGKPVTLSCSQTLNHNVMYWYQQKSSQAPKLLFHYYDKDFNNEADTPDNFQSRRPNTSFCFLDIRSPGLGDTAMYLCATSRSLNTEAFFGQGTRLTVV.